This TCR beta chain was identified during a study of blood T cell repertoires in COVID-19. About the research overall: Specimens from acute and convalescent COVID-19 originated in the United States, Italy and Spain. PBMCs, B-cell-depleted T cells, or T cells were the source of the cDNA or gDNA that made up the material.

In the original processing: From reference gene primer amplification, estimates of nucleated cell counts were derived. Profiled with immunoSEQ multiplex PCR; TCRdb holds only in-frame clones, not every one. V, J and clone size are taken as reported in that table, and D and trimming were inferred from the DNA itself. The sample has a few hundred thousand clones; about 86% are singletons. The age range of participants was 18 to 89 years, with residence in about two dozen US areas. Germline V lookup: CDR1 MNHEY, CDR2 SVGAGI. The CDR3 sequence is 13 residues long. The germline V and J ends were trimmed by 6 bases and 0 bases, with 5 bases remaining between them.

The chain carries TRBV6-5 and TRBJ2-2; D remains unclear. The receptor was isolated from a man aged 30-40 years with acute COVID-19. Sample: PBMCs or T cells enriched from blood (not recorded which). The CDR3 coding sequence is TGTGCCAGCAGACAGCCGAACACCGGGGAGCTGTTTTTT. It is translated as CASRQPNTGELFF.